These 20 T cell receptor beta chains came from one sample sequenced in a study of Graves' ophthalmopathy and Graves' hyperthyroidism. From RNA, the CDR3 regions of TCR beta chains were amplified and sequenced. Second-round multiplex PCR came after a first-round RT-PCR that employed HTBI primers. TCRdb fed the multiplex PCR reads into MiXCR, producing one record per CDR3 protein. The sample holds about 340,000 distinct CDR3 sequences, 17% seen once. The sequenced sample was peripheral blood. The receptor source for this set is an adult man with Graves' ophthalmopathy.

This clonotype showed up many times. The chain is built from TRBV2 and TRBJ2-7; 7 bases match TRBD2. The ends lost 2 bases at V and 2 bases at J; junction bases unmatched: 12. The CDR3 has 17 amino acids. Germline values: CDR1 SNHLY, CDR2 FYNNEI. The CDR3 nucleotides are TGTGCCAGCAGTGAACCATTGGGGCTAGCGGTCGCCTACGAGCAGTACTTC. It is translated as CASSEPLGLAVAYEQYF.

This clonotype was seen many times. The CDR3 sequence: CASSEKGQGVDGYTF. The CDR3, as DNA: TGTGCCAGCAGCGAGAAGGGACAGGGGGTGGACGGCTACACCTTC. The V call is TRBV5-4, the J call TRBJ1-2; 11 positions match TRBD1. The germline gives CDR1 SGHNT, CDR2 YYREEE (reference sequence). V lost 4 bases and J lost 8; bases outside the gene matches: 10. The length of the CDR3 is 15 residues.

This clonotype was observed at least ten times. The V and J genes are TRBV4-1 and TRBJ2-7, with no clear D. The CDR3 totals 15 residues. V was clipped by 1 base and J by 0 bases, with 10 bases between them. Germline values: CDR1 MGHRA, CDR2 YSYEKL. The CDR3 DNA sequence: TGCGCCAGCAGCCAAGCTGCGACGGTCTCCTACGAGCAGTACTTC. Translation gives CASSQAATVSYEQYF.

This clonotype appeared many times. The J gene is TRBJ2-3, the V gene TRBV6-2 or TRBV6-3; the D gene is possibly TRBD2 (6 bases). CDR1 MNHEY and CDR2 SVGEGT come from the germline V gene. Trimming stripped 1 base from V and 6 bases from J, with 11 bases between. The CDR3 has 14 amino acids. The DNA for the CDR3 is TGTGCCAGCAGTTACTATGGGGAGGCGGATACGCAGTATTTT. Protein product: CASSYYGEADTQYF.

At least ten counts were recorded for this clonotype. The chain uses TRBV5-1 and TRBJ1-1; 7 nucleotides align to TRBD1. The V and J ends lost 3 bases and 4 bases, in that order; junction bases with no gene match: 9. The CDR3 has 15 amino acids. CDR1 is SGHRS, CDR2 YFSETQ, per germline. CDR3 in DNA: TGCGCCAGCAGCTGGTCCCGGGACAGTAGCACTGAAGCTTTCTTT. Encoded protein: CASSWSRDSSTEAFF.

Many counts were recorded for this clonotype. DNA of the CDR3: TGTGCCAGCAGCCCCCAAGCGGGAGGGCCCTACGAGCAGTACTTC. Its translation is CASSPQAGGPYEQYF. V gene TRBV5-4 combines with J gene TRBJ2-7; 10 positions match TRBD2. This CDR3 comprises 15 residues. In germline, CDR1 is SGHNT, CDR2 YYREEE (reference sequence). With V trimmed by 4 bases and J by 2 bases, 6 bases remained unmatched.

This clonotype was observed many times. The chain has TRBV6-2 or TRBV6-3 and TRBJ2-2; no definite D call. The V gene lost 8 bases and the J gene lost 6 bases, with 10 bases spanning the gap. Germline V gene lookup returns CDR1 MNHEY and CDR2 SVGEGT. The CDR3 covers 12 residues. The CDR3 spells CASPSRAGELFF. In DNA, the CDR3 is TGTGCCAGCCCTTCCCGGGCCGGGGAGCTGTTTTTT.

This clonotype was seen many times. The chain employs TRBV11-2 and TRBJ2-5; 8 nucleotides align to TRBD2. Germline CDR1 reads SGHAT; CDR2 reads FQNNGV. The CDR3 length is 16 residues. V lost 5 bases to trimming and J lost 2 bases; unmatched junction nucleotides: 10. The CDR3 region is CASSGHRTSIQETQYF. CDR3 coding DNA: TGTGCCAGCAGCGGCCACCGGACTAGCATACAAGAGACCCAGTACTTC.

In this sample, this clonotype turned up many times. This chain links TRBV7-2 with TRBJ2-7; 11 bases fit TRBD2. V lost 3 bases, J lost 7 bases, and 5 bases stayed unmatched. Germline V CDR1 and CDR2: SGHTA, FQGNSA. This CDR3 has 14 amino acids. The CDR3 loop is CASSFSGRAHEQYF. The CDR3 bases are TGTGCCAGCAGCTTTAGCGGGAGGGCACATGAGCAGTACTTC. Filled out from reference TRBV7-2 and TRBJ2-7, the complete variable domain reads GAGVSQSPSNKVTEKGKDVELRCDPISGHTALYWYRQSLGQGLEFLIYFQGNSAPDKSGLPSDRFSAERTGGSVSTLTIQRTQQEDSAVYLCASSFSGRAHEQYFGPGTRLTVT.

This clonotype showed up many times. The rearrangement joins TRBV6-5 to TRBJ1-1, with D tentatively TRBD1 (6 bases). V shed 0 bases and J shed 1 base, with 9 bases lying between them. This CDR3 is built from 15 residues. CDR1 and CDR2 (germline): MNHEY, SVGAGI. The CDR3 DNA follows: TGTGCCAGCAGTTACTCGAGACAGGCGAACACTGAAGCTTTCTTT. The encoded protein is CASSYSRQANTEAFF.

Many counts were recorded for this clonotype. The genes are TRBV25-1 and TRBJ1-2; TRBD1 agrees at 9 bases. This CDR3 comprises 16 residues. V trimming: 4 bases; J trimming: 4 bases; junction bases outside the gene matches: 10. From germline, CDR1 is MGHDK and CDR2 SYGVNS. CDR3 coding DNA: TGTGCCAGCAGTGCCAGACACAGGGGGCAGGGCTATGGCTACACCTTC. As protein: CASSARHRGQGYGYTF.

This clonotype was counted many times. The chain uses TRBV9 and TRBJ2-5; maybe TRBD2 (5 bases). This CDR3 has 14 amino acids. Germline lookup yields CDR1 SGDLS and CDR2 YYNGEE. V was clipped by 2 bases and J by 5 bases, with 13 bases between them. The CDR3 loop is CASSVQSSWETQYF. Written as DNA, the CDR3 is TGTGCCAGCAGCGTCCAATCTAGCTGGGAGACCCAGTACTTC.

This clonotype was found many times. The V and J genes are TRBV29-1 and TRBJ1-2; 7 bases line up with TRBD1. CDR1 and CDR2 from the germline V gene are SQVTM and ANQGSEA. The CDR3 consists of 12 residues. Trimming cost V 6 bases and J 4 bases; bases outside gene matches: 5. The CDR3 DNA follows: TGCAGCGTCGCTGGGACAGCCTATGGCTACACCTTC. It encodes CSVAGTAYGYTF.

This clonotype was seen repeatedly, ten times or more. The chain employs TRBV19 and TRBJ1-1; 7 nucleotides line up with TRBD1. This CDR3 region has 13 residues. Germline CDR1 LNHDA, CDR2 SQIVND (reference sequence). V lost 10 bases to trimming and J lost 4 bases; unmatched junction nucleotides: 9. CDR3 in amino acids: CATARQGGTEAFF. Here the CDR3 DNA reads TGTGCCACCGCCCGACAGGGTGGCACTGAAGCTTTCTTT.

This chain joins TRBV6-1 and TRBJ2-2; no clear D. V was clipped by 6 bases and J by 3 bases, with 14 bases between them. Germline V gives CDR1 MNHNS, CDR2 SASEGT. CDR3 size: 15 residues. Here the CDR3 reads CASSTYTPDTGELFF. The CDR3, as DNA: TGTGCCAGCAGCACCTACACTCCTGACACCGGGGAGCTGTTTTTT.

The rearrangement joins TRBV15 to TRBJ2-5, with 7 bases aligning to TRBD2. CDR3 length: 13 amino acids. Trimming removed 5 bases from V and 2 bases from J; junction bases left unmatched: 2. The germline V gene has CDR1 LNHNV and CDR2 YYDKDF (reference sequence). CDR3 DNA sequence: TGTGCCACCAGCCTAGCGGAACAAGAGACCCAGTACTTC. This encodes CATSLAEQETQYF. Together with reference TRBV15 and TRBJ2-5, the CDR3 gives the full variable domain: DAMVIQNPRYQVTQFGKPVTLSCSQTLNHNVMYWYQQKSSQAPKLLFHYYDKDFNNEADTPDNFQSRRPNTSFCFLDIRSPGLGDTAMYLCATSLAEQETQYFGPGTRLLVL.

This clonotype has a count of ten or more. The rearrangement uses TRBV7-2 and TRBJ2-5; TRBD2 matches at 7 bases. Trimming removed 2 bases from V and 4 bases from J; junction bases left unmatched: 7. The CDR3 contains 15 residues. Germline lookup yields CDR1 SGHTA and CDR2 FQGNSA. The CDR3 is CASSLLGGPVETQYF. The CDR3 DNA reads as TGTGCCAGCAGCTTATTGGGAGGGCCCGTAGAGACCCAGTACTTC.

In this sample, this clonotype turned up many times. Here the CDR3 reads CASSLADRGGETQYF. CDR3 nucleotides: TGCGCCAGCAGCTTGGCCGATCGGGGGGGTGAGACCCAGTACTTC. The chain recombines TRBV5-1 with TRBJ2-5, with TRBD2 matching 8 bases. V was clipped by 0 bases and J by 5 bases; unmatched bases: 6. The CDR3 has 15 residues. Germline V gene lookup returns CDR1 SGHRS and CDR2 YFSETQ.

This clonotype has a count of ten or more. The chain recombines TRBV12-5 with TRBJ1-5; no firm D call. The CDR3 is 14 residues long. Trimming took off 9 bases at V and 0 bases at J, with 12 bases between the two ends. Germline V gene sequence: CDR1 LGHNT, CDR2 FRNRAP. CDR3 protein: CASQPDGSNQPQHF. The CDR3 DNA follows: TGTGCTAGCCAACCTGACGGTAGCAATCAGCCCCAGCATTTT.

Many counts were recorded for this clonotype. V and J are TRBV29-1 and TRBJ1-2, with 12 bases fitting TRBD1. V trimming: 7 bases; J trimming: 8 bases; junction bases outside the gene matches: 11. The V gene's germline CDR1 is SQVTM and CDR2 ANQGSEA. The CDR3 has 14 amino acids. CDR3 loop: CSAEAGQGAEGYTF. The CDR3, as DNA: TGCAGCGCTGAGGCGGGACAGGGGGCAGAGGGCTACACCTTC.